The TCR beta chain described here comes from a study of T cells after yellow fever vaccination. Study-wide context: EM, EMRA, CM and Tscm memory subsets were sorted using CD3, CD45RA, CCR7 and CD95. Study observations and caveats: Boosting was followed by the reappearance of most primary-vaccination clones (just under 98% CD4, around 91% CD8).

This clonotype was found many times. The CDR3 covers 16 residues. Germline V gives CDR1 DFQATT, CDR2 SNEGSKA (reference sequence). Trimming took 2 bases from V and 0 from J; bases not matched to a gene: 5. TCR cDNA, made by 5'RACE template switching, carried an added universal primer site and UMIs. TCRdb itself ran the 5' RACE reads through MiXCR, one entry per CDR3 protein. The profile shows around 15,000 distinct CDR3 sequences, about 3.8% of them singletons. The sequence was obtained from a man aged 30 to 45 who received the YFV17D yellow fever vaccine. The chain combines TRBV20-1 with TRBJ2-1; 9 bases map to TRBD2. The sample here was PBMCs, either bulk or a sorted T-cell subset (CD4+, CD8+, memory, or dextramer-sorted; not recorded which), taken 15 days after the yellow fever booster vaccination. Here the CDR3 DNA reads TGCAGTGCTAGACTGACTAGCGGAGGCTCCTACAATGAGCAGTTCTTC. Translation: CSARLTSGGSYNEQFF.